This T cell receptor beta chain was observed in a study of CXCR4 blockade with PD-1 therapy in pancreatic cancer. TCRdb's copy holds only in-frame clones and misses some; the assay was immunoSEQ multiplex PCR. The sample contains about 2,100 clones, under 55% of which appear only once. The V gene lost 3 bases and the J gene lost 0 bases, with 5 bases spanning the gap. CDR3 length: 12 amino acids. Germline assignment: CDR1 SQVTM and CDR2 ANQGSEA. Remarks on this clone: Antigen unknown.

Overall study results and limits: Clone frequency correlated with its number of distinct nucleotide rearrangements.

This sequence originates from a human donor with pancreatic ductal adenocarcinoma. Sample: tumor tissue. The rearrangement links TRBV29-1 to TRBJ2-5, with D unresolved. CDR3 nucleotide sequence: TGCAGCGTTGAGACAAACCAAGAGACCCAGTACTTC. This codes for CSVETNQETQYF.